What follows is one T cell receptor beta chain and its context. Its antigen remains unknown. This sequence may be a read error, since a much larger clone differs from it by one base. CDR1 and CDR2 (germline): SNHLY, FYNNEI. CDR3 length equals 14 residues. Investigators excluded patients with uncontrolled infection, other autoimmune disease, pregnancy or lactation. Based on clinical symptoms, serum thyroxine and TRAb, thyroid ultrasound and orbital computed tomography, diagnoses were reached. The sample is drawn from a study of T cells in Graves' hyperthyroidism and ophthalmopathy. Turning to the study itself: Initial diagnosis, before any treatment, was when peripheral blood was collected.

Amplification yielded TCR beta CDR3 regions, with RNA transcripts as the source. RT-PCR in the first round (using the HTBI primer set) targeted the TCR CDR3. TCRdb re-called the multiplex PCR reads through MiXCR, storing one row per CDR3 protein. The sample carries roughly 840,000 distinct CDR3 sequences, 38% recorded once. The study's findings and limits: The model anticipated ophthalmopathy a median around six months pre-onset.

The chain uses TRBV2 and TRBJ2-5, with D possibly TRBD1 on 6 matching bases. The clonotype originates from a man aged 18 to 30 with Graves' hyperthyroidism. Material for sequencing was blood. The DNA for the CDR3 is TGTGCCACCAGTGATGGGGGACACCAAGGGACCCAGTACTTC. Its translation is CATSDGGHQGTQYF.